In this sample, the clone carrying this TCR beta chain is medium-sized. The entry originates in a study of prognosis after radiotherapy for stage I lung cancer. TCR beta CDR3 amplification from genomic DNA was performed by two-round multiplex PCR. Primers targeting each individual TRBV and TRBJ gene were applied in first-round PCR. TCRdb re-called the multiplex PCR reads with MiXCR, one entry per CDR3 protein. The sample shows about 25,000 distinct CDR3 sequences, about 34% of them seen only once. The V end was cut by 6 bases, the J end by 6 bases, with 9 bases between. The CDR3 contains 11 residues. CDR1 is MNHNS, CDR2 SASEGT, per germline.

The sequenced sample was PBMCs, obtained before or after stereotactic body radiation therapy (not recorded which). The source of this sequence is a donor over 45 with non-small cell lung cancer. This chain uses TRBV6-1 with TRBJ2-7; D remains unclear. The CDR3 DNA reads TGTGCCAGCAGCCCCTCGGCCGAGCAGTACTTC. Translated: CASSPSAEQYF.